This TCR beta chain was captured in a study of T cell changes during pregnancy in multiple sclerosis. Measured with immunoSEQ multiplex PCR; TCRdb has only the in-frame clones, and not every one. The profile shows about 26,000 clones, roughly nine tenths of them singletons. Germline CDR1 LNHNV, CDR2 YYDKDF (reference sequence). The V gene lost 7 bases and the J gene lost 5 bases, with 11 bases spanning the gap. The CDR3 contains 13 residues. This receptor was obtained from a female donor with multiple sclerosis, enrolled in a pregnancy study. The starting material was CD8+ T cells from peripheral blood mononuclear cells, obtained in the second trimester of pregnancy. J is TRBJ2-2 and V is TRBV15, with unresolved D. The CDR3 DNA sequence: TGTGCCACCAACTACCAGAGGACCGGGGAGCTGTTTTTT. Its protein is CATNYQRTGELFF.